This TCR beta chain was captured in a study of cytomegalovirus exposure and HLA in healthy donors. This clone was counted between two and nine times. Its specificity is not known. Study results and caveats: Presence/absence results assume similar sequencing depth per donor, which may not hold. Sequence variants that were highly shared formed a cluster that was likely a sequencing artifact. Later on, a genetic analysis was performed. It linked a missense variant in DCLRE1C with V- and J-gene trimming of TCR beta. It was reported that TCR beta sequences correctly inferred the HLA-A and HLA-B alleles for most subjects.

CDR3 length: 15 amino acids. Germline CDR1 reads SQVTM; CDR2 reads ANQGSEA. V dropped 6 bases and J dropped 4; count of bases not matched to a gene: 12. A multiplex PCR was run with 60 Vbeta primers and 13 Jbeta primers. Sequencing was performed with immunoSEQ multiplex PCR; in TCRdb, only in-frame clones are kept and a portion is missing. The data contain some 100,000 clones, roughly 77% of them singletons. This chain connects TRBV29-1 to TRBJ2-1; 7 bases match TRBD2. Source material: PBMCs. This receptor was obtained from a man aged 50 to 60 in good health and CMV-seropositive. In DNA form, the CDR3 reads TGCAGCGTCCTGCGCCTAGCGGTCATTTACAATGAGCAGTTCTTC. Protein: CSVLRLAVIYNEQFF.